This TCR beta chain was identified during a study of T cell repertoires in cytomegalovirus infection. On the study more broadly: Carrying CMV and the relevant HLA type showed in public TCR beta signatures. The study, taken as a whole, reports: The response measured ex vivo was dominated by TCR beta clonotypes (HLA-C-restricted and CMV-specific). Carriage of CMV together with the relevant HLA was identifiable through cumulative public TCR beta family frequency.

TCRdb reprocessed the reads via MiXCR and lists one record per CDR3 protein. Of roughly 720,000 distinct CDR3 sequences in the sample, roughly 35% were seen once. As for this clonotype: Its antigen is unidentified.

Germline trimming cut 3 bases from V and 4 bases from J; bases unmatched to any gene: 4. Germline CDR1 LNHDA, CDR2 SQIVND (reference sequence). CDR3 length equals 16 residues. Sequencing was done on a sample of PBMCs. The J gene is TRBJ2-1, the V gene TRBV19; TRBD2 aligns across 12 bases. The sequence was collected from a human donor in good health (CMV status not recorded). Some clones in this sample may be carry-over from other donors' samples. This chain's CDR3 is CASSISGLAGYNEQFF. DNA for the CDR3: TGTGCCAGTAGTATCTCCGGACTAGCGGGGTACAATGAGCAGTTCTTC. Looking up the rest from reference TRBV19 and TRBJ2-1 gives the full variable domain: DGGITQSPKYLFRKEGQNVTLSCEQNLNHDAMYWYRQDPGQGLRLIYYSQIVNDFQKGDIAEGYSVSREKKESFPLTVTSAQKNPTAFYLCASSISGLAGYNEQFFGPGTRLTVL.